These 24 T cell receptor beta chains were sequenced from one sample in a study of cytomegalovirus exposure and HLA in healthy donors. Repertoires were generated with immunoSEQ multiplex PCR, while TCRdb's copy carries only in-frame clones and drops some. The data show about 160,000 clones, with roughly 86% seen just once and 10% held by the top ten. The source material was PBMCs. The origin of the receptors is a woman aged 18-29 years in good health and CMV-seropositive.

The rearrangement joins TRBV6-5 to TRBJ2-7; 9 bases map to TRBD1. The CDR3 spans 14 residues. The V and J ends lost 2 bases and 3 bases, in that order; junction bases with no gene match: 2. CDR1 and CDR2 from the germline V gene are MNHEY and SVGAGI. Written as DNA, the CDR3 is TGTGCCAGCAGTTACCTGGACAGGGGCTACGAGCAGTACTTC. Its translation: CASSYLDRGYEQYF.

The rearrangement links TRBV11-3 to TRBJ2-5; D remains unclear. The germline gives CDR1 SGHNT, CDR2 YENEEA. V was clipped by 0 bases and J by 5 bases, with 7 bases between them. The CDR3 is 13 amino acids. CDR3 sequence (DNA): TGTGCCAGCAGCTTAGATTCCGGGGAGACCCAGTACTTC. It yields the protein CASSLDSGETQYF.

This rearrangement joins TRBV4-1 to TRBJ2-7; a weak D match, TRBD2 (6 bases). This CDR3 comprises 14 residues. Germline V gives CDR1 MGHRA, CDR2 YSYEKL. Trimming pared 2 bases from V and 1 base from J, leaving 9 bases between. The CDR3 bases are TGCGCCAGCAGCCAACCGGGAGTTTCCTACGAGCAGTACTTC. Encoded protein: CASSQPGVSYEQYF.

The chain couples TRBV6-5 to TRBJ2-7, with D maybe TRBD1 (6 bases). V lost 4 bases, J lost 6 bases, and 10 bases lay in between. The germline V gene encodes CDR1 MNHEY and CDR2 SVGAGI. This CDR3 contains 12 residues. In DNA form, the CDR3 reads TGTGCCAGCAGTTGGCGAGGGGGCGAGCAGTACTTC. The encoded protein is CASSWRGGEQYF.

The genes are TRBV18 and TRBJ2-7; tentatively, D is TRBD1 (6 bases). The CDR3 is made up of 15 amino acids. The ends were cut back, 3 bases at V and 0 bases at J, with 12 bases in the middle. CDR1 KGHSH and CDR2 LQKENI come from the germline V gene. CDR3 amino acids: CASSPQGQSSYEQYF. The CDR3 nucleotides are TGTGCCAGCTCACCCCAGGGGCAAAGCTCCTACGAGCAGTACTTC.

The chain is built from TRBV30 and TRBJ2-7; TRBD1 matches 7 bases. V gave up 1 base and J gave up 0 bases; unmatched junction bases: 3. The CDR3 totals 14 residues. The germline gives CDR1 GTSNPN, CDR2 SVGIG (reference sequence). This CDR3 reads CAWSETGHSYEQYF. The CDR3 region has the DNA TGTGCCTGGAGTGAGACAGGGCACTCCTACGAGCAGTACTTC.

This clone was detected only a few times. The chain carries TRBV18 and TRBJ2-1; D perhaps matches TRBD1 (5 bases). Trimming took 0 bases from V and 4 from J, leaving 10 bases between them. The CDR3 is 15 amino acids. Germline V CDR1 and CDR2: KGHSH, LQKENI. In DNA form, the CDR3 reads TGTGCCAGCTCACCACCAGGGGAAATTTACAATGAGCAGTTCTTC. Translation: CASSPPGEIYNEQFF.

The chain recombines TRBV6-6 with TRBJ2-7; TRBD2 is a possible D gene (5 bases). This CDR3 is 14 amino acids long. The germline V and J ends were trimmed by 5 bases and 0 bases, with 11 bases remaining between them. Germline CDR1 and CDR2: MNHNY and SVGAGI (reference sequence). In DNA, the CDR3 is TGTGCCAGCAGTCCACCTGAGGGCTCCTACGAGCAGTACTTC. It codes for CASSPPEGSYEQYF.

The DNA for the CDR3 is TGTGCCAGCAGCTTACAGGCTTCCTACGAGCAGTACTTC. This gives the protein CASSLQASYEQYF. The chain recombines TRBV7-2 with TRBJ2-7; D is ambiguous. Germline-derived CDR1 and CDR2 are SGHTA and FQGNSA. The CDR3 contains 13 residues. The germline V and J ends were trimmed by 2 bases and 1 base, with 6 bases remaining between them.

The chain has TRBV9 and TRBJ2-2, with TRBD2 matching 7 bases. The junction had 9 bases not matched to a gene; V was cut back by 4 bases and J by 6 bases. Germline V gives CDR1 SGDLS, CDR2 YYNGEE. This CDR3 contains 15 residues. The CDR3 loop reads CASSLAGEVPGELFF. The CDR3 DNA is TGTGCCAGCAGCTTGGCGGGAGAGGTCCCCGGGGAGCTGTTTTTT.

The chain recombines TRBV27 with TRBJ1-5; D call uncertain. This CDR3 region has 16 residues. The V and J ends lost 5 bases and 0 bases respectively, with 14 bases between them. CDR1 and CDR2 (germline): MNHEY, SMNVEV (reference sequence). CDR3 loop: CASSPGPKSSNQPQHF. In DNA, the CDR3 is TGTGCCAGCAGTCCGGGTCCGAAGTCTAGCAATCAGCCCCAGCATTTT.

CDR3 sequence: CASSQFTGGEAFF. For the CDR3, the DNA is TGCGCCAGCAGCCAGTTTACGGGGGGGGAAGCTTTCTTT. The J gene is TRBJ1-1, the V gene TRBV4-3; TRBD1 is a possible D gene (5 bases). Trimming removed 3 bases from V and 8 bases from J, with 13 bases in between. The CDR3 has 13 residues. The V gene's germline CDR1 is LGHNA and CDR2 YSLEER.

V is TRBV4-1 and J is TRBJ2-7; a possible D gene is TRBD1 (5 bases). CDR3 length: 17 amino acids. Germline loops: CDR1 MGHRA, CDR2 YSYEKL. Trimming took 0 bases from V and 3 from J, leaving 18 bases between them. The CDR3 sequence is CASSQEGKQVESYEQYF. The CDR3 bases are TGCGCCAGCAGCCAAGAGGGAAAACAGGTTGAAAGCTACGAGCAGTACTTC.

J is TRBJ2-7 and V is TRBV9; possibly TRBD2 for D (6 bases). This CDR3 contains 15 residues. The germline CDR1 and CDR2 sequences are SGDLS and YYNGEE. V dropped 0 bases and J dropped 2 bases, with 12 bases sitting between them. The CDR3 here is CASSVGGGGTYEQYF. CDR3 in DNA: TGTGCCAGCAGCGTAGGAGGTGGGGGGACCTACGAGCAGTACTTC.

V gene TRBV27 combines with J gene TRBJ2-3, with D hard to call. CDR1 and CDR2 from the germline V gene are MNHEY and SMNVEV (reference sequence). CDR3 length: 15 amino acids. Trimming took 2 bases from V and 0 from J, leaving 9 bases between them. CDR3 protein: CASSLQTASTDTQYF. In DNA form, the CDR3 reads TGTGCCAGCAGTTTACAGACTGCAAGCACAGATACGCAGTATTTT.

This clone showed up just once. This chain links TRBV19 with TRBJ2-7, with unresolved D. Trimming left V 2 bases short and J 0 bases short, with 8 bases between. Germline V CDR1 and CDR2: LNHDA, SQIVND (reference sequence). The CDR3 spans 14 residues. The CDR3 region has the DNA TGTGCCAGTAGTATATTGTTCAGCTCCTACGAGCAGTACTTC. Translated: CASSILFSSYEQYF.

V gene TRBV6-4 combines with J gene TRBJ2-7; D not resolved. V was shortened by 8 bases and J by 5 bases, with 4 bases between the two germline ends. Looked up from germline, CDR1 is MRHNA and CDR2 is SNTAGT. The CDR3 covers 9 residues. The CDR3 protein is CASHNEQYF. CDR3 nucleotide sequence: TGTGCCAGCCACAACGAGCAGTACTTC.

V is TRBV6-1 and J is TRBJ1-2; 7 bases line up with TRBD1. J was trimmed by 2 bases and V by 3 bases; bases with no gene match: 6. The CDR3 is 15 amino acids. The germline CDR1 and CDR2 sequences are MNHNS and SASEGT. The CDR3 here is CASSDFRGQNYGYTF. CDR3 bases: TGTGCCAGCAGTGATTTTCGGGGACAGAACTATGGCTACACCTTC.

The CDR3 bases are TGTGCCAGCAGCAAGGAGAATAGCGGGAGGACTTACTACGAGCAGTACTTC. Its translation: CASSKENSGRTYYEQYF. J is TRBJ2-7 and V is TRBV5-8, with TRBD2 matching over 10 bases. V shed 4 bases, J shed 3 bases, and the junction held 13 bases outside the gene matches. There are 17 residues in the CDR3. The germline CDR1 and CDR2 sequences are SGHTS and YDEGEE. Supplemented by reference TRBV5-8 and TRBJ2-7, the full variable domain reads EAGVTQSPTHLIKTRGQQATLRCSPISGHTSVYWYQQALGLGLQFLLWYDEGEERNRGNFPPRFSGRQFPNYSSELNVNALELEDSALYLCASSKENSGRTYYEQYFGPGTRLTVT.

The count of this clone is one. The chain has TRBV10-3 and TRBJ1-1; possibly TRBD1 for D (5 bases). CDR3 length: 16 amino acids. Trimming left V 4 bases short and J 2 bases short, with 17 bases between. CDR1 is ENHRY, CDR2 SYGVKD, per germline. The CDR3 is CAISARGSPHNTEAFF. Here the CDR3 DNA reads TGTGCCATCAGTGCTCGGGGGTCACCGCATAACACTGAAGCTTTCTTT.

The V call is TRBV18, the J call TRBJ1-1; 9 bases agree with TRBD1. The CDR3 has 17 residues. Losses at the gene ends were 3 bases for V and 7 bases for J; bases not matched to a gene: 15. Germline lookup yields CDR1 KGHSH and CDR2 LQKENI. CDR3 region: CASSPGQGRGALGEAFF. For the CDR3, the DNA is TGTGCCAGCTCACCCGGACAGGGGAGGGGGGCCTTAGGTGAAGCTTTCTTT.

About this clone itself: At one end the junction does not follow the germline gene, possibly because of a read error. The chain carries TRBV20-1 and TRBJ2-7; 7 bases match TRBD1. The germline V gene encodes CDR1 DFQATT and CDR2 SNEGSKA (reference sequence). This CDR3 comprises 9 residues. The CDR3: CSATRDSFF. CDR3 coding DNA: TGCAGTGCTACCCGGGACAGCTTTTTC.

In this sample, this clone turned up once. The CDR3 region is CASSSRDTGELFF. The CDR3, as DNA: TGTGCCAGCAGCTCCAGGGACACCGGGGAGCTGTTTTTT. The chain has TRBV13 and TRBJ2-2, with D tentatively TRBD1 (5 bases). The CDR3 is 13 residues long. Germline CDR1 and CDR2: PRHDT and FYEKMQ (reference sequence). V was cut by 4 bases and J by 3 bases, with 6 bases left in between.

The chain carries TRBV13 and TRBJ2-7, with D tentatively TRBD1 (6 bases). CDR3 size: 15 residues. Trimming shortened V by 5 bases and J by 3 bases, and 17 bases separated the two germline ends. The germline V gene encodes CDR1 PRHDT and CDR2 FYEKMQ (reference sequence). CDR3 DNA sequence: TGTGCCAGCAGCGGACCGGGACAACTTATCTACGAGCAGTACTTC. This sequence encodes CASSGPGQLIYEQYF.